This TCR beta chain was observed in a study of spatial heterogeneity in lung cancer. Broader study findings: At tumor resection, ubiquitous expanded TCRs were detected in blood more often than later.

A word on this clonotype: Its antigen is not identified.

Sample time point: sample taken at primary tumor resection. The donors, around 72 patients with untreated early-stage non-small cell lung cancer, provided the samples. Unsorted tumor, nontumor lung tissue or cryopreserved PBMC supplied the whole RNA. TCR cDNA molecules each had a unique molecular identifier. TCRdb ran MiXCR on the 5' RACE reads and lists one entry per CDR3 protein. The sample lists 23,000 or so distinct CDR3 sequences, 7% occurring once. V was cut by 4 bases and J by 5 bases, with 14 bases left in between. The CDR3 has 13 amino acids. Germline assignment: CDR1 SQVTM and CDR2 ANQGSEA. The sequences come from PBMCs, collected at surgery. The source of this sequence is a male donor with early-stage non-small cell lung cancer. The J gene is TRBJ1-1, the V gene TRBV29-1; D is possibly TRBD1 (6 bases). The CDR3 DNA is TGCAGCGTTGGGGGGCTCCGTGGGACTGAAGCTTTCTTT. Translated: CSVGGLRGTEAFF.